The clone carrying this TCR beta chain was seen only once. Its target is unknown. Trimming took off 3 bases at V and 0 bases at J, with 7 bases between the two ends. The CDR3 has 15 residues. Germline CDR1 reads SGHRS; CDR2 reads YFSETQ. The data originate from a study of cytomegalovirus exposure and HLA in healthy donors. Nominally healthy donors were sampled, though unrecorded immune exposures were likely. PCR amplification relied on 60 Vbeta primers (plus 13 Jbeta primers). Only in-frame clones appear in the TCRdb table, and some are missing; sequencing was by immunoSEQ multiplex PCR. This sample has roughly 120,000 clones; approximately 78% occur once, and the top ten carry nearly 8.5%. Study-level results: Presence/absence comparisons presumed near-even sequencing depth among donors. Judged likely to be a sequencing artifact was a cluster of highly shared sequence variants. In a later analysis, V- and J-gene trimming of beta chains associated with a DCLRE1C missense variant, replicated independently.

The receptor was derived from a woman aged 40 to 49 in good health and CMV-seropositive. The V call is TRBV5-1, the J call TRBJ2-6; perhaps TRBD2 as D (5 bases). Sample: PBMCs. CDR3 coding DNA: TGCGCCAGCAGCTCCCGGGACTCTGGGGCCAACGTCCTGACTTTC. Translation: CASSSRDSGANVLTF. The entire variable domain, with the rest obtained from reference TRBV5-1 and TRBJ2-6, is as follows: KAGVTQTPRYLIKTRGQQVTLSCSPISGHRSVSWYQQTPGQGLQFLFEYFSETQRNKGNFPGRFSGRQFSNSRSEMNVSTLELGDSALYLCASSSRDSGANVLTFGAGSRLTVL.